The sequence of this T cell receptor beta chain was determined in a study of identical twins (dated by TCRdb to between 2015 and 2016). For context, the study as a whole: The study deep-sequenced TCR alpha and beta repertoires from monozygotic twins, unrelated adults of various ages and cord blood to test whether fetal clonotypes persist. To rule out contamination, replicate twin experiments were performed at different times with different library preparation protocols. What the research found in general, with its limitations: Out-of-frame TCR alpha sharing in monozygotic twins was systematically underestimated by recombination models, whereas sharing between unrelated individuals was in agreement with the recombination models. Abundant cord blood beta clonotypes carried fewer insertions; young adult naive repertoires showed a weaker similar trend, while memory repertoires showed none. In beta out-of-frame sequences, excess twin sharing was weaker, because having fewer shared sequences lowered the signal-to-noise ratio. Because the same donors could not be followed over many years, conclusions were based on cross-sectional statistical analysis. Compared with coincidental sharing between unrelated individuals, an excess of low generation-probability sequences was observed among out-of-frame TCR alpha sequences shared between twins. Zero-insertion analyses could be partly confounded by invariant T cells such as MAIT and iNKT, although diverse VJ usage argued against such confounding for most clonotypes.

All donors were healthy Caucasians. The twin cohort comprised three pairs of female monozygotic twins, all aged about 18 to 29 years. Positive isolation kits from Invitrogen were used to isolate CD4+ and CD8+ T cell populations. The germline V gene specifies MNHEY as CDR1 and SVGAGI as CDR2. Cut back by 4 bases and 2 bases, the V and J ends lie 17 bases apart. The CDR3 holds 16 amino acids from the cysteine to the phenylalanine. Only CDR3 DNA is held: 48 bases, read in frame from base 1. Library creation used 5' RACE. Sequencing was performed on an Illumina HiSeq 2000. A universal primer binding site was added through template switching, and the final cDNA carried a unique molecular identifier so that TCR cDNA molecules could be counted accurately. Specific primers in the conserved constant-segment region were used to synthesize first-strand cDNA for the TCR alpha and beta chains. To control for contamination, every cDNA library was double barcoded, receiving both a SMART-Mk sample barcode and Illumina barcodes. TruSeq adapter sequences, together with Illumina sample barcodes, were added in two successive PCR steps. The Illumina HiSeq platform was used with custom primers to sequence TCR alpha and beta cDNA libraries. Regarding the original processing steps: Raw reads were processed with MiGEC to extract unique molecular identifiers, and MiXCR was used to determine CDR3 positions. Recombination models were inferred per individual with the repgenHMM and IGoR tools using an EM algorithm. The analysis of shared clonotypes was done with the tcR package in R, with sharing normalized by the product of cloneset sizes. To study raw recombination without the effects of thymic and clonal selection, out-of-frame nonproductive sequences were analyzed. TCRdb passed the public sequencing reads through fastp at Q25 and MiXCR, retaining productive beta sequences. Each entry merges the rows of one CDR3 protein and shows their most common DNA and genes. TCRdb assigned the V and J calls; the authors' analysis was not used. For this sample the table gives fewer than 250,000 distinct CDR3 sequences, of which approximately 8% were detected only once. The ten biggest clones cover more than 5% of the sample.

The sample holds a few counts of this clonotype. The clone's antigen remains unknown. No base quality information exists; no much larger clone differs at one position. Another study also made use of these data, one on yellow fever vaccine responses in identical twins. As the second study states: The authors reported that the T cell response to vaccination in identical twins appeared partly convergent and partly personalized. Focusing on identical twins, the study followed the T cell clones that responded to the vaccine, and did so with precision.

This receptor was identified in a woman aged 18-29 years in good health. Sequenced material: CD8+ T cells sorted from blood. The rearranged chain carries TRBV6-5 and TRBJ2-5; perhaps TRBD1 is the D gene, with 5 bases matching. The DNA sequence is TGTGCCAGCAGTTCCCCAGGAGTTACAGGACAAGAGACCCAGTACTTC. Its protein product is CASSSPGVTGQETQYF.